These T cell receptor beta chains were read from a single sample in a study of cytomegalovirus exposure and HLA in healthy donors. Sequencing used immunoSEQ multiplex PCR; TCRdb keeps in-frame clones, though not all of them. The repertoire holds 150,000 to 200,000 clones, with more than 65% as singletons. The sequencing input was PBMCs. The receptors stem from a man aged 30 to 39 in good health and CMV-seronegative. CDR3s include the opening cysteine and the closing phenylalanine or tryptophan. The D gene is left open where the match is weak. Expanded clones get a size class; other rows say once, few or many, or leave the size out.

TRBV28,TRBJ1-5,NA,NA,TGTGCCAGCAGTTTAATATCGTGGGCTTTAAATGGCAATCAGCCCCAGCATTTT,CASSLISWALNGNQPQHF
TRBV7-3,TRBJ2-5,NA,TRBD2,TGTGCCAGCAGCTCCAAGGGTAGCGGGTTCCAAGAGACCCAGTACTTC,CASSSKGSGFQETQYF
TRBV15,TRBJ2-7,once,TRBD2,TGTGCCACCAGCAGAGATCCTACCCTAGCGGGGAGTTCCTCCTACGAGCAGTACTTC,CATSRDPTLAGSSSYEQYF
TRBV7-7,TRBJ2-2,NA,TRBD1,TGTGCTAGCAGCCGGACAGGGTTGACGACCGGGGAGCTGTTTTTT,CASSRTGLTTGELFF
TRBV19,TRBJ1-3,NA,NA,TGTGCCAGTAGTGCGGGAGGTGGAAACACCATATATTTT,CASSAGGGNTIYF
TRBV7-2,TRBJ2-2,NA,TRBD1,TGTGCCAGCAGCCGGGACAGGAACACCGGGGAGCTGTTTTTT,CASSRDRNTGELFF
TRBV4-2,TRBJ2-1,NA,NA,TGTGCCAGCAGCCAAGAGGGCGATGAGCAGTTCTTC,CASSQEGDEQFF
TRBV15,TRBJ2-5,NA,NA,TGTGCCACCAGCAGAGCGGGGGTTGAGACCCAGTACTTC,CATSRAGVETQYF
TRBV9,TRBJ1-6,NA,NA,TGTGCCAGCAGCTTAAAGTACTCGGAGGGTTCACCCCTCCACTTT,CASSLKYSEGSPLHF
TRBV28,TRBJ1-4,NA,TRBD1,TGTGCCAGCAGCTGGACAGGGGCGGGTGAGGAAAAACTGTTTTTT,CASSWTGAGEEKLFF
TRBV7-2,TRBJ2-3,few,NA,TGTGCCAGCAGCTTAGCGCGTCTATACACAGATACGCAGTATTTT,CASSLARLYTDTQYF
TRBV29-1,TRBJ2-2,NA,NA,TGCAGCGTTGAAGATCGTGGGACAAACACCGGGGAGCTGTTTTTT,CSVEDRGTNTGELFF
TRBV27,TRBJ1-4,NA,TRBD1,TGTGCCAGCAGTTTACCGGACAGGGCGGCTGGAAATGAAAAACTGTTTTTT,CASSLPDRAAGNEKLFF
TRBV18,TRBJ1-1,NA,NA,TGTGCCAGCTCACCAGAGTCGGGGGGACGGACTGAAGCTTTCTTT,CASSPESGGRTEAFF
TRBV6-9,TRBJ1-5,NA,TRBD1,TGTGCCAGCAGTAATGGACAGGCGAATAGATATAGCAATCAGCCCCAGCATTTT,CASSNGQANRYSNQPQHF
TRBV27,TRBJ1-2,NA,NA,TGTGCCAGCAGTCCCCCCAGGCCAGCTAACTATGGCTACACCTTC,CASSPPRPANYGYTF
TRBV6-5,TRBJ1-4,NA,TRBD1,TGTGCCAGCAGTTACGGAAAGACAGGGGGTAATTTAAAACTGTTTTTT,CASSYGKTGGNLKLFF
TRBV27,TRBJ1-4,NA,NA,TGTGCCAGCAGTTTAGGGCAGGGTTTGGAAAAACTGTTTTTT,CASSLGQGLEKLFF
TRBV19,TRBJ2-7,few,TRBD2,TGTGCCAGTAGCGCCACTAGCGGGGCGACCTACGAGCAGTACTTC,CASSATSGATYEQYF
TRBV7-9,TRBJ1-4,NA,NA,TGTGCCAGCTTGAGACAGCCCGCAACTAATGAAAAACTGTTTTTT,CASLRQPATNEKLFF
TRBV30,TRBJ2-7,NA,TRBD1,TGTGCCTGGAGTGTACAGGGGTACGAGCAGTACTTC,CAWSVQGYEQYF
TRBV7-6,TRBJ1-2,NA,TRBD1,TGTGCCAGCAGCCCCTGGTCAGGGGGCGATGGCTACACCTTC,CASSPWSGGDGYTF
TRBV28,TRBJ1-5,NA,NA,TGTGCCAGCAGTTTCAGGCAGGGGAAGCAGCCCCAGCATTTT,CASSFRQGKQPQHF
TRBV30,TRBJ2-1,NA,NA,TGTGCCTGGATAGGGGGGGCACCCTACAATGAGCAGTTCTTC,CAWIGGAPYNEQFF
TRBV2,TRBJ2-2,NA,NA,TGTGCCAGCTTCAGGGGCCCGAACACCGGGGAGCTGTTTTTT,CASFRGPNTGELFF
TRBV19,TRBJ2-2,NA,TRBD1,TGTGCCAGTAGATCGGGGACAGGGGGCTTAAACACCGGGGAGCTGTTTTTT,CASRSGTGGLNTGELFF
TRBV18,TRBJ2-3,NA,TRBD2,TGTGCCAGCTCACCAATAGCGGGGGGCACAGATACGCAGTATTTT,CASSPIAGGTDTQYF
TRBV11-2,TRBJ2-7,few,NA,TGTGCCAGCAGCTTAAGCGGGTACGAGCAGTACTTC,CASSLSGYEQYF
TRBV4-2,TRBJ1-2,NA,NA,TGTGCCAGCAGCCCAGACAGAAACTATGGCTACACCTTC,CASSPDRNYGYTF
TRBV19,TRBJ2-2,NA,TRBD2,TGTGCCAGTAGTATAGAGGGGACTAGTTGGGCCGGGGAGCTGTTTTTT,CASSIEGTSWAGELFF
TRBV5-1,TRBJ2-7,NA,TRBD1,TGCGCCAGCAGCTTGGGTCGGACAGGGCGAGACGAGCAGTACTTC,CASSLGRTGRDEQYF
TRBV7-9,TRBJ2-1,NA,NA,TGTGCCAGCAGCTTAGAAGGCGGTTACAATGAGCAGTTCTTC,CASSLEGGYNEQFF
TRBV30,TRBJ1-2,NA,TRBD1,TGTGCCTGGAGCGGGACAGAGAACTATGGCTACACCTTC,CAWSGTENYGYTF
TRBV7-8,TRBJ2-4,NA,NA,TGTGCCAGCAGCACCGACAGACTAGCCAAAAACATTCAGTACTTC,CASSTDRLAKNIQYF
TRBV7-9,TRBJ1-6,NA,NA,TGTGCCAGCAGCCGGGTTGGTTCACCCCTCCACTTT,CASSRVGSPLHF
TRBV2,TRBJ2-1,NA,TRBD1,TGTGCCAGCAGTCCCGGGACAGGGGGCCGAGAGCAGTTCTTC,CASSPGTGGREQFF
TRBV28,TRBJ2-1,NA,TRBD1,TGTGCCAGCAGTGGACAGGAGATCTACAATGAGCAGTTCTTC,CASSGQEIYNEQFF
TRBV30,TRBJ1-5,NA,TRBD1,TGTGCCTGGAGACAGGGGGCTGGGAAGCCCCAGCATTTT,CAWRQGAGKPQHF
TRBV5-8,TRBJ2-3,NA,NA,TGTGCCAGCAGCTTGGCCGGGAGAAAAAGCCTCAGCACAGATACGCAGTATTTT,CASSLAGRKSLSTDTQYF
TRBV7-9,TRBJ2-7,NA,NA,TGTTCCAGCAGCGCGGGACTCCAATCCTACGAGCAGTACTTC,CSSSAGLQSYEQYF
TRBV6-5,TRBJ2-5,NA,NA,TGTGCCAGCAGTAAAACTCCACTAGAGGAGACCCAGTACTTC,CASSKTPLEETQYF
TRBV28,TRBJ2-2,NA,TRBD1,TGTGCCAGTAGGACAGGGGTCACCGGGGAGCTGTTTTTT,CASRTGVTGELFF
TRBV30,TRBJ1-2,few,NA,TGTGCCTGGAGTGTACTGTCCTATGGCTACACCTTC,CAWSVLSYGYTF
TRBV19,TRBJ1-4,NA,TRBD1,TGTGCCAGTGCTGACAGGGGCGGGCGGGGAACTAATGAAAAACTGTTTTTT,CASADRGGRGTNEKLFF
TRBV4-3,TRBJ2-3,NA,TRBD2,TGCGCCAGCAGCCAATTCCTAGCGGGAGGGTTTAGCACAGATACGCAGTATTTT,CASSQFLAGGFSTDTQYF
TRBV6-6,TRBJ1-1,NA,TRBD1,TGTGCCAGCAAGGGGACAGGGCACACTGAAGCTTTCTTT,CASKGTGHTEAFF
TRBV5-6,TRBJ1-2,NA,TRBD1,TGTGCCAGCAGCTTGGGTGGTCCGGGACAGGGCTATGGCTACACCTTC,CASSLGGPGQGYGYTF
TRBV4-1,TRBJ2-7,NA,NA,TGCGCCAGCAGCCAAGGAGCCATGGTGTACGAGCAGTACTTC,CASSQGAMVYEQYF
TRBV11-3,TRBJ2-3,NA,TRBD1,TGTGCCAGCAGCCACAGGGGTTTTGGCACAGATACGCAGTATTTT,CASSHRGFGTDTQYF